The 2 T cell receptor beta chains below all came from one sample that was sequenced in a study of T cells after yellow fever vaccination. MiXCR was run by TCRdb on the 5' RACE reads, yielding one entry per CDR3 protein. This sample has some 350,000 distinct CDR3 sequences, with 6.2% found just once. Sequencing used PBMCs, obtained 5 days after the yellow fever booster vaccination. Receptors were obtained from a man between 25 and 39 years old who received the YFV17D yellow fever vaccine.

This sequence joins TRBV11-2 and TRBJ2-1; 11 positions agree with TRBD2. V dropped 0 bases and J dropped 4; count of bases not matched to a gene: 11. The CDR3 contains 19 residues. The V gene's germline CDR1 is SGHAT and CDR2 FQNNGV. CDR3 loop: CASSLDSSPLAGGYNEQFF. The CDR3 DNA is TGTGCCAGCAGCTTAGACTCCTCCCCTCTAGCGGGAGGTTACAATGAGCAGTTCTTC. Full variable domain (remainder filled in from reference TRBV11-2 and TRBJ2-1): EAGVAQSPRYKIIEKRQSVAFWCNPISGHATLYWYQQILGQGPKLLIQFQNNGVVDDSQLPKDRFSAERLKGVDSTLKIQPAKLEDSAVYLCASSLDSSPLAGGYNEQFFGPGTRLTVL.

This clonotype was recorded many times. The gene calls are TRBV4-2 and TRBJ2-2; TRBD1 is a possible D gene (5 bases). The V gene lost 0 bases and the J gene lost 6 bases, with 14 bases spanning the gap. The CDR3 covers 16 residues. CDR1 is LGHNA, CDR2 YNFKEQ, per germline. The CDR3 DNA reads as TGTGCCAGCAGCCAAGATGGGGCGGTTAGGGCCGGGGAGCTGTTTTTT. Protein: CASSQDGAVRAGELFF.